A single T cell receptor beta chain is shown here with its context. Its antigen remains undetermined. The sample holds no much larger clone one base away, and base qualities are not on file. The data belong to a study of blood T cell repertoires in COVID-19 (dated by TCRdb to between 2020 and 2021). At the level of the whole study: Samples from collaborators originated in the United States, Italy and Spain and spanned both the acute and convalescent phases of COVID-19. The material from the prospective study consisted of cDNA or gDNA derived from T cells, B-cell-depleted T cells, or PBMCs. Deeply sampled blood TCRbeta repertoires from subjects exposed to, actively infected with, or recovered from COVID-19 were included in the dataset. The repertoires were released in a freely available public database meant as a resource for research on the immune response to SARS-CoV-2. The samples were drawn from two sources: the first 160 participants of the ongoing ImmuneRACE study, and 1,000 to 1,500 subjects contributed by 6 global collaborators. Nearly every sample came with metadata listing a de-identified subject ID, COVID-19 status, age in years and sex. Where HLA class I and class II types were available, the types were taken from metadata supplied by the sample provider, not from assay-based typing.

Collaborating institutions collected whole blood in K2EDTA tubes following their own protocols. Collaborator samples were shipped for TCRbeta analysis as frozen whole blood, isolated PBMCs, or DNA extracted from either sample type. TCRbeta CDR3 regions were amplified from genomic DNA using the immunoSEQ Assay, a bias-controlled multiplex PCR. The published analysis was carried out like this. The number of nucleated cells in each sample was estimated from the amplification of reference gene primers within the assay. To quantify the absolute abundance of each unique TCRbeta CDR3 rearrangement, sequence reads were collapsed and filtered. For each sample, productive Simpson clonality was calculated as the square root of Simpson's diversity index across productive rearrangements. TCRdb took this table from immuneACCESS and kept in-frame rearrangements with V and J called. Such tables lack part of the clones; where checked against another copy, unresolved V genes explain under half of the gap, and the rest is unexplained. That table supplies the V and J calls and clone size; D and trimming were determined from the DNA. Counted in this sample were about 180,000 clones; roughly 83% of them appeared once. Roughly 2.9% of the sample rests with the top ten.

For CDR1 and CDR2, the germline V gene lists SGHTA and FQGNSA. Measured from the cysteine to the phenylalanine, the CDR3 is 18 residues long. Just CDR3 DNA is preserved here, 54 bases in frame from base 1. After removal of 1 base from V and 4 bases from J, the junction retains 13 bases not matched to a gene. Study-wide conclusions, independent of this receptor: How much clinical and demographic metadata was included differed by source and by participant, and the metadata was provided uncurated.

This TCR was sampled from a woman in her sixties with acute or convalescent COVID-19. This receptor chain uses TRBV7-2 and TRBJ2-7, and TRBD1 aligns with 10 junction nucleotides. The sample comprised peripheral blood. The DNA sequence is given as TGTGCCAGCAGCTTAGGGACAGGGGGTCATCGTAATCTATACGAGCAGTACTTC. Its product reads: CASSLGTGGHRNLYEQYF. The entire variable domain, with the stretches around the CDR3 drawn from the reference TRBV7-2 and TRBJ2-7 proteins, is GAGVSQSPSNKVTEKGKDVELRCDPISGHTALYWYRQSLGQGLEFLIYFQGNSAPDKSGLPSDRFSAERTGGSVSTLTIQRTQQEDSAVYLCASSLGTGGHRNLYEQYFGPGTRLTVT.